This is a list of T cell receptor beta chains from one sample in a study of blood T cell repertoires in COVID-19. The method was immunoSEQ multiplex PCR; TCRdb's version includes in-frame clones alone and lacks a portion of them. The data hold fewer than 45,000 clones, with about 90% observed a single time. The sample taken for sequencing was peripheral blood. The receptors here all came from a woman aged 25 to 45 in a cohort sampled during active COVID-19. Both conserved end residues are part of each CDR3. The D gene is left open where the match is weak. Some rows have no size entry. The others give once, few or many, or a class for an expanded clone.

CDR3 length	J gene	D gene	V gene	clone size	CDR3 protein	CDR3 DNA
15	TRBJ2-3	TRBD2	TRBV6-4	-	CASSRTSGSTDTQYF	TGTGCCAGCAGTCGGACTAGCGGGAGCACAGATACGCAGTATTTT
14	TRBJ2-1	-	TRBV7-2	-	CASSPSRDFVEQFF	TGTGCCAGCAGCCCGTCCCGGGACTTTGTTGAGCAGTTCTTC
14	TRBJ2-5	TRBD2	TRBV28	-	CASSHPSGKETQYF	TGTGCCAGCAGTCACCCTAGCGGAAAAGAGACCCAGTACTTC
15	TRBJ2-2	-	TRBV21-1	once	CASSKCGRGSGELFF	TGTGCCAGCAGCAAATGCGGGAGAGGTTCCGGGGAGCTGTTTTTT
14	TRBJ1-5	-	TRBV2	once	CASSAGGANQPQHF	TGTGCCAGCAGTGCGGGGGGAGCAAATCAGCCCCAGCATTTT
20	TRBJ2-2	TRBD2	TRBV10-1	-	CASSERAGLAGVTTTGELFF	TGCGCCAGCAGTGAGCGAGCGGGACTAGCGGGAGTGACGACCACCGGGGAGCTGTTTTTT
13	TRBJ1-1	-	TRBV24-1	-	CATSDLGNTEAFF	TGTGCCACCAGTGACCTAGGGAACACTGAAGCTTTCTTT
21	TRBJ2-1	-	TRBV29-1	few	CSVEDRTGKTTTSGFYNEQFF	TGCAGCGTTGAAGATCGGACAGGGAAGACTACGACTAGCGGTTTTTACAATGAGCAGTTCTTC
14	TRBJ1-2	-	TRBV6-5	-	CASSHLTTGYGYTF	TGTGCCAGCAGTCACCTGACAACGGGGTATGGCTACACCTTC
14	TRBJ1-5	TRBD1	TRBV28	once	CASSEGQGSQPQHF	TGTGCCAGCAGTGAGGGACAGGGAAGTCAGCCCCAGCATTTT
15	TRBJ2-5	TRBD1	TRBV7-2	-	CASSRGTGRYETQYF	TGTGCCAGCAGCCGGGGGACAGGGCGGTACGAGACCCAGTACTTC
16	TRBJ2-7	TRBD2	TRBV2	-	CASSEGVGLAGVEQYF	TGTGCCAGCAGTGAAGGTGTGGGACTAGCGGGAGTGGAGCAGTACTTC
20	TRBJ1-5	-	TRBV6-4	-	CASSDSHLVLGAFSNQPQHF	TGTGCCAGCAGTGACTCGCATTTGGTTCTAGGGGCCTTTTCTAATCAGCCCCAGCATTTT
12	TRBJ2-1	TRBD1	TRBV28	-	CASRGQGNEQFF	TGTGCCAGCAGGGGACAGGGTAATGAGCAGTTCTTC
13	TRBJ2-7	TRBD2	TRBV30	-	CAWKLAGGYEQYF	TGTGCCTGGAAGCTAGCGGGGGGCTACGAGCAGTACTTC
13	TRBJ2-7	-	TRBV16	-	CASSRLTSSEQYF	TGTGCCAGCAGCCGGTTGACTAGTTCCGAGCAGTACTTC
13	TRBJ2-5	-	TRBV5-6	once	CASSTDRKETQYF	TGTGCCAGCAGCACGGACAGAAAAGAGACCCAGTACTTC
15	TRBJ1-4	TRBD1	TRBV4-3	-	CASSQAGGANEKLFF	TGCGCCAGCAGCCAAGCAGGGGGCGCGAACGAAAAACTGTTTTTT
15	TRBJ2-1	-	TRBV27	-	CASSLLGSSYNEQFF	TGTGCCAGCAGTTTATTGGGGAGCTCCTACAATGAGCAGTTCTTC
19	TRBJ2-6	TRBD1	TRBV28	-	CASRRWLNRGVSGANVLTF	TGTGCCAGCAGGCGGTGGTTGAACAGGGGGGTCTCTGGGGCCAACGTCCTGACTTTC
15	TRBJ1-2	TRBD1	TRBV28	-	CASSPGARQGSGYTF	TGTGCCAGCAGTCCCGGGGCGAGACAGGGTTCTGGCTACACCTTC
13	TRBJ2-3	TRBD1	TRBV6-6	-	CAIRTGGTDTQYF	TGTGCCATCAGGACAGGGGGCACAGATACGCAGTATTTT
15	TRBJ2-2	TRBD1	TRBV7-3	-	CASSYTGGAAGELFF	TGTGCCAGCAGCTATACAGGGGGCGCGGCCGGGGAGCTGTTTTTT
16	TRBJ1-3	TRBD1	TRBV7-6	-	CASSLGQGVSGNTIYF	TGTGCCAGCAGCTTGGGACAGGGTGTCTCTGGAAACACCATATATTTT
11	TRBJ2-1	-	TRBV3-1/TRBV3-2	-	CASSAHTEQFF	TGTGCCAGCAGCGCTCACACTGAGCAGTTCTTC